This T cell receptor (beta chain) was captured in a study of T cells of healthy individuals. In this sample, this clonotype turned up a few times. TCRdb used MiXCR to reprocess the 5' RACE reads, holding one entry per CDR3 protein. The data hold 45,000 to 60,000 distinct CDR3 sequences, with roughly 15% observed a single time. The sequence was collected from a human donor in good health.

CDR3 bases: TGTGCCAGCAGGACTAGCCCATCCTACAATGAGCAGTTCTTC. Protein sequence: CASRTSPSYNEQFF. The rearrangement uses TRBV2 and TRBJ2-1, with 7 bases identical to TRBD2. V trimming: 6 bases; J trimming: 1 base; junction bases outside the gene matches: 3. The CDR3 spans 14 residues. Looked up from germline, CDR1 is SNHLY and CDR2 is FYNNEI.